Following are 23 T cell receptor beta chains from one sample sequenced in a study of T-cell reconstitution after alpha-beta-depleted transplantation in children listed by TCRdb under 2016. Library preparation was by PCR. Instrument used: Illumina HiSeq 2500. To normalize quantification of the TCRbeta repertoire, the TCR libraries were built with molecular barcoding that relied on unique molecular identifiers. Through fastp at Q25 and MiXCR, TCRdb rebuilt clones from the public reads, retaining in-frame beta chains. All rows with the same CDR3 protein become a single entry with the most common DNA and genes. The sample data list 700,000 to 950,000 distinct CDR3 sequences, and approximately 15% of these were observed just once. The ten largest make up just under 5% of the sample. The treatment or condition label corresponds to: allogeneic hematopoietic cell transplantation with graft depleted of TCRalphabeta T cells and CD19 B cells.

The sequencing used PBMCs, mostly from graft donor cells, collected 360 days after TCRalphabeta/CD19-depleted stem cell transplant. The receptors stem from a male patient younger than 18 who had a stem cell transplant for acute lymphoblastic leukemia, so the T cells may come from the graft donor.

The rearrangement links TRBV29-1 to TRBJ1-4, with unresolved D. The CDR3 is 13 residues long. The V and J ends lost 4 bases and 8 bases respectively, with 14 bases between them. Germline V gene lookup returns CDR1 SQVTM and CDR2 ANQGSEA. This chain's CDR3 is CSVVAQAGEKLFF. CDR3 DNA: TGCAGCGTTGTAGCCCAGGCCGGCGAAAAACTGTTTTTT.

This clonotype came up a few times. The chain carries TRBV6-5 and TRBJ2-1, with 13 bases aligning to TRBD2. Germline V gives CDR1 MNHEY, CDR2 SVGAGI. This CDR3 is built from 14 residues. V gave up 2 bases and J gave up 13 bases; unmatched junction bases: 5. CDR3 loop: CASSYNRLAGGQFF. CDR3 in DNA: TGTGCCAGCAGTTACAACCGACTAGCGGGAGGACAGTTCTTC.

This chain uses TRBV20-1 with TRBJ1-1, with a possible D match to TRBD1 (6 bases). Trimming stripped 0 bases from V and 2 bases from J, with 13 bases between. CDR1 DFQATT and CDR2 SNEGSKA come from the germline V gene (reference sequence). The CDR3 spans 15 residues. CDR3 in DNA: TGCAGTGCTAGAGATAAGGGGGAGATTAACACTGAAGCTTTCTTT. Its protein is CSARDKGEINTEAFF.

The chain joins TRBV29-1 to TRBJ2-2; tentatively, D is TRBD1 (5 bases). Trimming left V 3 bases short and J 1 base short, with 9 bases between. The CDR3 is 14 amino acids. Germline V gives CDR1 SQVTM, CDR2 ANQGSEA. The CDR3 region is CSVDQGQNTGELFF. CDR3 bases: TGCAGCGTTGATCAGGGTCAGAACACCGGGGAGCTGTTTTTT.

This clonotype has a count of ten or more. The chain links TRBV7-2 to TRBJ1-6; D is perhaps TRBD1 (6 bases). This CDR3 spans 15 amino acids. CDR1 and CDR2 from the germline V gene are SGHTA and FQGNSA. Deletions cut 7 bases from V and 6 bases from J, with 16 bases between. The CDR3 region is CASTPGGTPNSPLHF. CDR3 DNA: TGTGCCAGCACCCCGGGTGGGACACCTAATTCACCCCTCCACTTT.

V usage is TRBV5-1 and J usage is TRBJ2-5; no reliable D call. Trimming took off 1 base at V and 2 bases at J, with 9 bases between the two ends. CDR3 size: 14 residues. Germline loops: CDR1 SGHRS, CDR2 YFSETQ. The CDR3 loop is CASSLMRLQETQYF. Written as DNA, the CDR3 is TGCGCCAGCAGCTTGATGCGGCTACAAGAGACCCAGTACTTC.

The CDR3 nucleotides are TGTGCCAGCAAGCGGCCCCCAGGGGGGACAGATACGCAGTATTTT. Protein sequence: CASKRPPGGTDTQYF. The J gene is TRBJ2-3, the V gene TRBV12-3 or TRBV12-4, with D tentatively TRBD1 (7 bases). Trimming pared 7 bases from V and 3 bases from J, leaving 17 bases between. CDR3 length: 15 residues.

This clonotype has ten or more counts. The chain uses TRBV18 and TRBJ2-7; D uncertain. The V gene lost 3 bases and the J gene lost 3 bases, with 6 bases spanning the gap. The V gene's germline CDR1 is KGHSH and CDR2 LQKENI. The CDR3 contains 12 residues. CDR3 nucleotides: TGTGCCAGCTCACCGACCCTCTACGAGCAGTACTTC. As protein: CASSPTLYEQYF.

The chain is built from TRBV7-7 and TRBJ2-2; D unclear. Germline V lookup: CDR1 SSHAT, CDR2 FNYEAQ (reference sequence). V was pared by 5 bases and J by 1 base, with 14 bases between. The CDR3 runs to 16 residues. The DNA for the CDR3 is TGTGCCAGCAGCCCCAAGCGACTGCAGAACACCGGGGAGCTGTTTTTT. This encodes CASSPKRLQNTGELFF.

The V gene is TRBV27, the J gene TRBJ2-7, with 11 positions matching TRBD2. With 5 bases clipped from V and 2 bases from J, the junction kept 8 bases outside the gene matches. The length of the CDR3 is 16 residues. The germline V gene encodes CDR1 MNHEY and CDR2 SMNVEV (reference sequence). The CDR3 DNA is TGTGCCAGCAGTGTAGCGGGAGGGCCCTTTACCTACGAGCAGTACTTC. Translation: CASSVAGGPFTYEQYF.

This clonotype occurred a few times. The chain combines TRBV29-1 with TRBJ2-7; the D gene could be TRBD1 or TRBD2 (5 bases each). Germline CDR1 SQVTM, CDR2 ANQGSEA. This CDR3 has 16 residues. The V and J ends lost 0 bases and 0 bases respectively, with 15 bases between them. DNA of the CDR3: TGCAGCGTTGAAGATCTTCGGGGACGCCGCTCCTACGAGCAGTACTTC. Its protein product is CSVEDLRGRRSYEQYF.

This chain links TRBV29-1 with TRBJ2-5; 8 bases fit TRBD1. CDR3 length equals 12 residues. Germline values: CDR1 SQVTM, CDR2 ANQGSEA. V lost 4 bases, J lost 7 bases, and 5 bases stayed unmatched. CDR3 protein: CSVGAGTGTQYF. The CDR3 nucleotides are TGCAGCGTTGGGGCAGGGACAGGGACCCAGTACTTC.

The gene calls are TRBV5-1 and TRBJ2-1, with 10 bases aligning to TRBD2. This CDR3 has 16 amino acids. Per the germline V gene, CDR1 is SGHRS and CDR2 is YFSETQ. The trim removed 1 base at V and 1 base at J, leaving 2 bases unmatched. This chain's CDR3 is CASSLTSGASYNEQFF. The CDR3 coding sequence is TGCGCCAGCAGCTTGACTAGCGGGGCTTCCTACAATGAGCAGTTCTTC.

This clonotype has a handful of counts. The CDR3 protein is CASTMVGQPQHF. The CDR3 coding sequence is TGTGCCAGCACCATGGTGGGTCAGCCCCAGCATTTT. The chain recombines TRBV12-3 or TRBV12-4 with TRBJ1-5, with D hard to call. The CDR3 spans 12 residues. Trimming stripped 7 bases from V and 6 bases from J, with 10 bases between.

This chain joins TRBV12-3 or TRBV12-4 and TRBJ2-2, with 7 bases that match TRBD2. The CDR3 contains 14 residues. Losses at the gene ends were 7 bases for V and 3 bases for J; bases not matched to a gene: 5. The CDR3 DNA is TGTGCCAGCAATCCCGGGGGGTACACCGGGGAGCTGTTTTTT. It is translated as CASNPGGYTGELFF.

The rearrangement joins TRBV5-1 to TRBJ1-5, with 7 bases matching TRBD1. In germline, CDR1 is SGHRS, CDR2 YFSETQ. This CDR3 is 14 amino acids long. V gave up 1 base and J gave up 6 bases; unmatched junction bases: 4. CDR3 sequence reads: CASSLYTGAQPQHF. The CDR3 DNA is TGCGCCAGCAGCTTGTATACAGGGGCTCAGCCCCAGCATTTT.

V and J are TRBV7-9 and TRBJ2-7; D is undetermined. CDR3 length: 11 amino acids. Trimming took 5 bases from V and 5 from J, leaving 7 bases between them. Germline values: CDR1 SEHNR, CDR2 FQNEAQ (reference sequence). The CDR3 region is CASSPFNEQYF. The CDR3 DNA reads as TGTGCCAGCAGCCCCTTCAACGAGCAGTACTTC.

This clonotype was counted at least ten times. The CDR3 DNA follows: TGTGCCAGCAGTGAAAGCTGGGCGTCAGATACGCAGTATTTT. Translating gives CASSESWASDTQYF. The chain employs TRBV2 and TRBJ2-3; no clear D. The V gene's germline CDR1 is SNHLY and CDR2 FYNNEI. V lost 2 bases and J 4 bases, leaving 10 bases between the germline ends. CDR3 size: 14 residues.

This clonotype was seen ten or more times. The chain uses TRBV20-1 and TRBJ1-3; D not certain. The V end was cut by 3 bases, the J end by 0 bases, with 9 bases between. This CDR3 region has 14 residues. Germline-derived CDR1 and CDR2 are DFQATT and SNEGSKA (reference sequence). CDR3 protein: CSARVLNSGNTIYF. The CDR3 DNA reads TGCAGTGCTAGGGTACTAAACTCTGGAAACACCATATATTTT.

This clonotype was counted a few times. The CDR3 loop is CSATPGGVGYQPQHF. CDR3 DNA sequence: TGCAGTGCTACCCCCGGAGGTGTTGGGTACCAGCCCCAGCATTTT. The rearrangement links TRBV20-1 to TRBJ1-5; D remains ambiguous. CDR1 and CDR2 (germline): DFQATT, SNEGSKA (reference sequence). This CDR3 is built from 15 residues. Trimming left V 4 bases short and J 7 bases short, with 20 bases between.

This chain connects TRBV4-1 to TRBJ1-2; D unresolved. The CDR3 extends over 14 amino acids. Germline V gene data show CDR1 as MGHRA and CDR2 as YSYEKL. Trimming removed 4 bases from V and 0 bases from J, with 9 bases in between. For the CDR3, the DNA is TGCGCCAGCAGCCTAGGGTCCGCTAACTATGGCTACACCTTC. Translated: CASSLGSANYGYTF.

V gene TRBV7-9 combines with J gene TRBJ1-4; a weak D match, TRBD1 (5 bases). V lost 3 bases and J 2 bases, leaving 13 bases between the germline ends. CDR3 length: 16 amino acids. Looked up from germline, CDR1 is SEHNR and CDR2 is FQNEAQ (reference sequence). The CDR3 loop is CASSLGSGRTNEKLFF. In DNA form, the CDR3 reads TGTGCCAGCAGCTTGGGATCAGGGAGGACTAATGAAAAACTGTTTTTT.

Turning to this clonotype: The junction does not match germline at one end; this may be a read error. The chain joins TRBV25-1 to TRBJ2-3; D gene ambiguous. This CDR3 has 11 amino acids. CDR1 and CDR2 from the germline V gene are MGHDK and SYGVNS. As DNA, the CDR3 is TGCCCTCAGAGGCCTGAGGATACGCAGTATTTT. It codes for CPQRPEDTQYF.